The 19 T cell receptor beta chains listed next were all sequenced from one sample in a study of cytomegalovirus exposure and HLA in healthy donors. Sequencing was performed with immunoSEQ multiplex PCR; in TCRdb, only in-frame clones are kept and a portion is missing. The repertoire has 150,000 to 200,000 clones, around four fifths of them found once; the top ten carry over 2%. Sequencing was performed on PBMCs. The origin of the receptors is a man younger than 45 in good health and CMV-seropositive.

This rearrangement joins TRBV5-1 to TRBJ2-3; 9 positions agree with TRBD1. J was trimmed by 3 bases and V by 1 base; bases with no gene match: 6. The germline CDR1 and CDR2 sequences are SGHRS and YFSETQ. The CDR3 consists of 16 residues. The chain's CDR3 is CASSLPGTGSTDTQYF. The DNA of the CDR3 is TGCGCCAGCAGCTTGCCGGGGACAGGGTCTACAGATACGCAGTATTTT.

The V and J genes are TRBV30 and TRBJ1-6, with 7 bases identical to TRBD1. The germline V gene has CDR1 GTSNPN and CDR2 SVGIG (reference sequence). This CDR3 contains 18 residues. V lost 2 bases to trimming and J lost 7 bases; unmatched junction nucleotides: 17. CDR3 sequence: CAWSLARTTGFRNSPLHF. CDR3 DNA: TGTGCCTGGAGTCTCGCTCGAACGACAGGGTTTCGGAATTCACCCCTCCACTTT.

This clone occurred a few times. The J gene is TRBJ1-2, the V gene TRBV7-2; D gene uncertain. This CDR3 is 13 amino acids long. V dropped 5 bases and J dropped 6 bases, with 13 bases sitting between them. Germline CDR1 reads SGHTA; CDR2 reads FQGNSA. CDR3 loop: CASSIGKQHGYTF. CDR3 in DNA: TGTGCCAGCAGCATCGGGAAACAACATGGCTACACCTTC.

This sequence joins TRBV5-6 and TRBJ1-3, with no clear D. The CDR3 contains 14 residues. The germline V and J ends were trimmed by 3 bases and 2 bases, with 9 bases remaining between them. Looked up from germline, CDR1 is SGHDT and CDR2 is YYEEEE. The chain's CDR3 is CASSSSGAGNTIYF. The CDR3 nucleotides read TGTGCCAGCAGCTCGTCGGGAGCTGGAAACACCATATATTTT.

In its sample, this clone was seen once. The chain recombines TRBV27 with TRBJ2-7; 11 nucleotides line up with TRBD2. Trimming took 6 bases from V and 4 from J; bases not matched to a gene: 8. The germline CDR1 and CDR2 sequences are MNHEY and SMNVEV (reference sequence). The CDR3 totals 15 residues. The CDR3 protein is CASRPTSGGRYEQYF. The CDR3 nucleotides are TGTGCCAGCAGACCAACTAGCGGGGGAAGGTACGAGCAGTACTTC.

The chain uses TRBV9 and TRBJ2-5; TRBD2 matches 7 bases. V lost 2 bases, J lost 4 bases, and 11 bases stayed unmatched. The V gene's germline CDR1 is SGDLS and CDR2 YYNGEE. The CDR3 has 16 residues. The CDR3 nucleotides read TGTGCCAGCAGCGTTATTATAGGAGGGGAGGGAGAGACCCAGTACTTC. It encodes CASSVIIGGEGETQYF.

The J gene is TRBJ2-1, the V gene TRBV6-6; tentatively, D is TRBD2 (5 bases). Germline V lookup: CDR1 MNHNY, CDR2 SVGAGI (reference sequence). V was shortened by 0 bases and J by 0 bases, with 9 bases between the two germline ends. This CDR3 comprises 16 residues. The CDR3 bases are TGTGCCAGCAGTTACTCGGAGGCCTCCTCCTACAATGAGCAGTTCTTC. Amino acid sequence: CASSYSEASSYNEQFF.

J is TRBJ2-5 and V is TRBV7-2; 9 positions match TRBD2. CDR3 length: 16 residues. J was trimmed by 1 base and V by 3 bases; bases with no gene match: 6. The germline gives CDR1 SGHTA, CDR2 FQGNSA. The CDR3, as DNA: TGTGCCAGCAGCTTTAGGCCTAGCGGGGCCCAAGAGACCCAGTACTTC. This gives the protein CASSFRPSGAQETQYF.

The chain carries TRBV7-9 and TRBJ1-6; no firm D call. From germline, CDR1 is SEHNR and CDR2 FQNEAQ (reference sequence). V was trimmed by 4 bases and J by 4 bases, leaving 11 bases between them. This CDR3 has 15 amino acids. CDR3 loop: CASSSVLVYNSPLHF. CDR3 sequence (DNA): TGTGCCAGCAGCTCGGTGCTGGTTTATAATTCACCCCTCCACTTT.

V is TRBV2 and J is TRBJ2-5; D is undetermined. The CDR3 spans 13 residues. V was cut by 5 bases and J by 9 bases, with 16 bases left in between. Per the germline V gene, CDR1 is SNHLY and CDR2 is FYNNEI. DNA for the CDR3: TGTGCCAGCAGTTCCGACCGTCTTCGGGCCCAGTACTTC. Translating it yields CASSSDRLRAQYF.

This clone was observed once. CDR3 DNA sequence: TGTGCCACTCTAACAGGGGGCAATCAGCCCCAGCATTTT. Protein: CATLTGGNQPQHF. The gene calls are TRBV6-1 and TRBJ1-5; 7 nucleotides align to TRBD1. The CDR3 is made up of 13 amino acids. The V gene end was trimmed by 10 bases and the J gene end by 2 bases; junction bases not matched to a gene: 5. Germline V gene data show CDR1 as MNHNS and CDR2 as SASEGT.

The count of this clone is one. This sequence joins TRBV27 and TRBJ2-3, with unresolved D. From germline, CDR1 is MNHEY and CDR2 SMNVEV (reference sequence). V dropped 3 bases and J dropped 1 base, with 8 bases sitting between them. The CDR3 runs 14 residues. CDR3 sequence reads: CASSLSRGTDTQYF. As DNA, the CDR3 is TGTGCCAGCAGTTTGTCCCGGGGCACAGATACGCAGTATTTT.

This clone was seen a few times. The rearrangement links TRBV6-4 to TRBJ2-3, with 8 positions matching TRBD2. CDR3 length: 16 amino acids. The V and J ends lost 2 bases and 2 bases, in that order; junction bases with no gene match: 6. Per the germline V gene, CDR1 is MRHNA and CDR2 is SNTAGT. The CDR3, as DNA: TGTGCCAGCAGTGACGTCCCGGGGGGGCCCACAGATACGCAGTATTTT. Amino acids: CASSDVPGGPTDTQYF.

For the CDR3, the DNA is TGCGCCAGCAGCGGGGAGGGGACCGGGGAGCTGTTTTTT. It specifies CASSGEGTGELFF. The chain employs TRBV4-3 and TRBJ2-2; 7 bases are a match to TRBD2. Germline values: CDR1 LGHNA, CDR2 YSLEER. The V segment lost 5 bases and the J segment 5 bases; nucleotides outside the gene matches: 2. The CDR3 spans 13 residues.

This clone showed up just once. The rearrangement links TRBV10-2 to TRBJ2-7; TRBD2 matches at 8 bases. V dropped 8 bases and J dropped 0; count of bases not matched to a gene: 9. CDR3 length equals 15 residues. CDR1 is WSHSY and CDR2 is SAAADI in the germline V gene. This CDR3 is CASAHGTRGSYEQYF. CDR3 bases: TGCGCCAGCGCACACGGGACTAGGGGCTCCTACGAGCAGTACTTC.

The chain has TRBV6-6 and TRBJ2-1, with a tentative D call TRBD1 (5 bases). CDR3 size: 14 residues. Germline CDR1 reads MNHNY; CDR2 reads SVGAGI (reference sequence). V was cut by 2 bases and J by 3 bases, with 8 bases left in between. The CDR3 nucleotides read TGTGCCAGCAGTTACAGGCAGGGCTACAATGAGCAGTTCTTC. This encodes CASSYRQGYNEQFF.

The rearrangement links TRBV6-9 to TRBJ2-2; 8 nucleotides agree with TRBD2. Looked up from germline, CDR1 is MNHGY and CDR2 is SVAAGI. CDR3 length: 15 amino acids. V shed 0 bases, J shed 5 bases, and the junction held 2 bases outside the gene matches. CDR3 DNA sequence: TGTGCCAGCAGTTATTCGCCTAGCGGGACCGGGGAGCTGTTTTTT. Protein: CASSYSPSGTGELFF.

The J gene is TRBJ1-2, the V gene TRBV6-5, with TRBD1 identical over 7 bases. This CDR3 is built from 13 residues. Trimming cost V 3 bases and J 6 bases; bases outside gene matches: 4. Germline-derived CDR1 and CDR2 are MNHEY and SVGAGI. The CDR3 sequence: CASSYAGGDGYTF. CDR3 nucleotide sequence: TGTGCCAGCAGTTATGCAGGGGGAGATGGCTACACCTTC.

The chain joins TRBV5-1 to TRBJ2-5; D remains unclear. Germline assignment: CDR1 SGHRS and CDR2 YFSETQ. V was shortened by 2 bases and J by 1 base, with 6 bases between the two germline ends. The CDR3 contains 13 residues. The CDR3 bases are TGCGCCAGCAGCTTAATCAGCCAAGAGACCCAGTACTTC. Translation gives CASSLISQETQYF. The full variable domain, rest sourced from reference TRBV5-1 and TRBJ2-5, is KAGVTQTPRYLIKTRGQQVTLSCSPISGHRSVSWYQQTPGQGLQFLFEYFSETQRNKGNFPGRFSGRQFSNSRSEMNVSTLELGDSALYLCASSLISQETQYFGPGTRLLVL.